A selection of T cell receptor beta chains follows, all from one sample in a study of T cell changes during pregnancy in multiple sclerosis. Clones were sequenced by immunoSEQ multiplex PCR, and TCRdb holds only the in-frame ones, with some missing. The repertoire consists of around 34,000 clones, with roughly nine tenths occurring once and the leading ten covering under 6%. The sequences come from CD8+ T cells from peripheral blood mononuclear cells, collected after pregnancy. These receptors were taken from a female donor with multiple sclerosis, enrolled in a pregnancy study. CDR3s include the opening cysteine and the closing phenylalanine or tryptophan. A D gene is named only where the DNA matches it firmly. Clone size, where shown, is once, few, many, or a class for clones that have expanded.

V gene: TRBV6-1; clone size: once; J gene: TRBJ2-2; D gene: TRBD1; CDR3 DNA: TGTGCCAGCCCTGTCCCGGGACAGGGGCCCGGGGAGCTGTTTTTT; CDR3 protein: CASPVPGQGPGELFF
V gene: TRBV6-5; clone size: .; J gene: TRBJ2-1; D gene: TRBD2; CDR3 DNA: TGTGCCAGCTTTGGGGGGGATGAGCAGTTCTTC; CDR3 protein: CASFGGDEQFF
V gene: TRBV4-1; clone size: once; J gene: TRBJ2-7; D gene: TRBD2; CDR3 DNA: TGCGCCAGCAGCGGTGCGGGGGGCGTTTATGAGCAGTACTTC; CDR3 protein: CASSGAGGVYEQYF
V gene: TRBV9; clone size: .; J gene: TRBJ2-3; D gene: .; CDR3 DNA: TGTGCCAGCAGCGTACATCCATCACGGGCAGATACGCAGTATTTT; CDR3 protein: CASSVHPSRADTQYF
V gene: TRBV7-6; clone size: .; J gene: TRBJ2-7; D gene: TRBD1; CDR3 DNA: TGTGCCAGCAGCCCCCTCCCGGGACAGTCGATTCCCTACGAGCAGTACTTC; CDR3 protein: CASSPLPGQSIPYEQYF
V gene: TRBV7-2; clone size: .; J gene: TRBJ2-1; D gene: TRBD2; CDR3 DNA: TGTGCCAGCAGCTTATTCGGGGGGACTAGCGGGTACAATGAGCAGTTCTTC; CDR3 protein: CASSLFGGTSGYNEQFF
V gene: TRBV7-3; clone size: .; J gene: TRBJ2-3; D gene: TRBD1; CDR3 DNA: TGTGCCAGCAGCCAGGGGGCCCCAGATACGCAGTATTTT; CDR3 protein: CASSQGAPDTQYF
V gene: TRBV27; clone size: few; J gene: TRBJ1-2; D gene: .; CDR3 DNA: TGTGCCAGCAGTTGGGGACACGGATATGGCTACACCTTC; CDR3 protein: CASSWGHGYGYTF
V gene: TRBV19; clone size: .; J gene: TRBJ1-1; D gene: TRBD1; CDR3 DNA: TGTGCCAGTAAGGTAGGGGGCGGGAACACTGAAGCTTTCTTT; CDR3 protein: CASKVGGGNTEAFF
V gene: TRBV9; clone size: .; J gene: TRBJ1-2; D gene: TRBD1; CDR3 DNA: TGTGCCAGCAGCGTAGCCGGCGGACAGGACCTCTATGGCTACACCTTC; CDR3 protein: CASSVAGGQDLYGYTF
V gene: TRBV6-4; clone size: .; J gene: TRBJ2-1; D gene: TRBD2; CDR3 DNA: TGTGCCAGCAGTGAAGCACCTAGCGGGGGGGCCTACAATGAGCAGTTCTTC; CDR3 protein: CASSEAPSGGAYNEQFF
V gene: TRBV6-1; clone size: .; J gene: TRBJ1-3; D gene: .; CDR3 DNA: TGTGCCAGCAGTGAATTGGAGGGGCGAAACACCATATATTTT; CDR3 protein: CASSELEGRNTIYF
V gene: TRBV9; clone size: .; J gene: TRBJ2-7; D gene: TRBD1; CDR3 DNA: TGTGCCAGCAGCTCCGGACAGGGGGCCTACGAGCAGTACTTC; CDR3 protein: CASSSGQGAYEQYF
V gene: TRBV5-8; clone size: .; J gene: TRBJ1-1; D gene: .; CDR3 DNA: TGTGCCAGCAGCTTGTACGAGGTTTTGGAGACTGAAGCTTTCTTT; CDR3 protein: CASSLYEVLETEAFF
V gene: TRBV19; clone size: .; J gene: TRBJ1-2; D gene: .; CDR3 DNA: TGTGCCAGTAGCCCTTCAACGGGGAACAGCTATGGCTACACCTTC; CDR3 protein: CASSPSTGNSYGYTF
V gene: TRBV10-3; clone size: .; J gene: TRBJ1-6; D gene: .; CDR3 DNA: TGTGCCATCAGTCCCCGGGGGGGGGAATCACCCCTCCACTTT; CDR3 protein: CAISPRGGESPLHF
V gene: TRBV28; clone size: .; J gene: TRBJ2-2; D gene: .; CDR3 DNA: TGTGCCAGCAGTTTAGGCCCCGGGGAGCTGTTTTTT; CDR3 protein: CASSLGPGELFF
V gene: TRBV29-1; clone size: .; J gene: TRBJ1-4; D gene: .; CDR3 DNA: TGCAGCGTTGAAACAGCGGTTGATGAAAAACTGTTTTTT; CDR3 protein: CSVETAVDEKLFF
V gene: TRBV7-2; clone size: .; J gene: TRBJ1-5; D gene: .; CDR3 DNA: TGTGCCAGCAGCCTAACCACAGGGACCTATAGCAATCAGCCCCAGCATTTT; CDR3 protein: CASSLTTGTYSNQPQHF
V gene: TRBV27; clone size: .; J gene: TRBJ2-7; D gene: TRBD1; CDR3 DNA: TGTGCCAGCACCCCCTCCGCCGGGACAGGGTTCTACGAGCAGTACTTC; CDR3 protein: CASTPSAGTGFYEQYF
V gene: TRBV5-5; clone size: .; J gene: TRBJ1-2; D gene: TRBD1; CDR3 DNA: TGTGCCAGCAGCTTGGAAGGGGGCAGCTATGGCTACACCTTC; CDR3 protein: CASSLEGGSYGYTF
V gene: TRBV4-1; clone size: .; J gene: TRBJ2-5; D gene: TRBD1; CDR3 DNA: TGCGCCAGCAGCCAGTTGGGGACAGGGGGCTTCGCCGAGACCCAGTACTTC; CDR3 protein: CASSQLGTGGFAETQYF
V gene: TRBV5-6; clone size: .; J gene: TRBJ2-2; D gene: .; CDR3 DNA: TGTGCCAGCAGCTTGACAGGGAAGGCCGGGGAGCTGTTTTTT; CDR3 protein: CASSLTGKAGELFF
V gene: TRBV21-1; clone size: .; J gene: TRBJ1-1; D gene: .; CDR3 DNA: TGTGCCAGCAGTTACACAGCGGGGAACACTGAAGCTTTCTTT; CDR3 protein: CASSYTAGNTEAFF
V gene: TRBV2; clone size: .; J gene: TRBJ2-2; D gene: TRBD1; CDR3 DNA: TGTGCCAGCAGTGAAGCCGGGACAGGATGGGACACCGGGGAGCTGTTTTTT; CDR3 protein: CASSEAGTGWDTGELFF
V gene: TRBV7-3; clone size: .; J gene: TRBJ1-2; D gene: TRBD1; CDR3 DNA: TGTGCCAGCAGCCGCCCCGATCCAGGGGGCGGTGGCTACACCTTC; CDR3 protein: CASSRPDPGGGGYTF
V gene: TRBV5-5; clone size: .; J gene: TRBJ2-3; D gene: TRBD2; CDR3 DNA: TGTGCCAGCAGCTTGACTAGCGGGGCGACAGATACGCAGTATTTT; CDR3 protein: CASSLTSGATDTQYF
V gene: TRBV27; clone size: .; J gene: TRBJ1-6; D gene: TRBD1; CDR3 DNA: TGTGCCAGCAGGGGGACAGGGGGATCACCCCTCCACTTT; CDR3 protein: CASRGTGGSPLHF
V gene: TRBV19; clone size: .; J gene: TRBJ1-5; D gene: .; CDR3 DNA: TGTGCCAGTAGTATTGTCACACCCAATCAGCCCCAGCATTTT; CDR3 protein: CASSIVTPNQPQHF
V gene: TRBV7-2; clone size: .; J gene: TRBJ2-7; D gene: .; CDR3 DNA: TGTGCCAGCAGCTCCTCTGGGCGGGGAGCCTACGAGCAGTACTTC; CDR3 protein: CASSSSGRGAYEQYF
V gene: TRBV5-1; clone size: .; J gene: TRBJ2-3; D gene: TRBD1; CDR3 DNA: TGCGCCAGCAGCTCCACAGGGGGCGTTTCGGATACGCAGTATTTT; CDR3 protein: CASSSTGGVSDTQYF
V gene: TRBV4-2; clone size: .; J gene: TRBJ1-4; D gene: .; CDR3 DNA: TGTGCCAGCAGCCAAGAGGAAGGGGCTGGGGAAAAACTGTTTTTT; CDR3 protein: CASSQEEGAGEKLFF
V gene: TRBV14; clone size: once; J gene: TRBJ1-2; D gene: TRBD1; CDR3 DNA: TGTGCCAGCAGCCAAACAGGGGGCGGAAACTATGGCTACACCTTC; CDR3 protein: CASSQTGGGNYGYTF
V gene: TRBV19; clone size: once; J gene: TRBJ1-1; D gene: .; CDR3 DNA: TGTGCCAGTAGCCGAGCCTTGAACACTGAAGCTTTCTTT; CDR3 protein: CASSRALNTEAFF
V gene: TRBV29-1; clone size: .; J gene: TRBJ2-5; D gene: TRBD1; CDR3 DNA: TGCAGCGTTGACCGCGGACAGGACCAAGAGACCCAGTACTTC; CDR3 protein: CSVDRGQDQETQYF
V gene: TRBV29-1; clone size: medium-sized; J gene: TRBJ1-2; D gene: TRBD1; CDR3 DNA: TGCAGCGTCGAGACAGGGGGCTATGGCTACACCTTC; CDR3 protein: CSVETGGYGYTF
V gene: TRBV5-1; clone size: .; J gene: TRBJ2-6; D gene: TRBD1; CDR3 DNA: TGCGCCAGCAGCTTTCGGGGACCCGGACAGGGCCTCTCTGGGGCCAACGTCCTGACTTTC; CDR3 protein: CASSFRGPGQGLSGANVLTF
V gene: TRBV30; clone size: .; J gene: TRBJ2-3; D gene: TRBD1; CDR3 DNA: TGTGCCTTAGCCCCGGGACAGGGGACAGATACGCAGTATTTT; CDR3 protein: CALAPGQGTDTQYF
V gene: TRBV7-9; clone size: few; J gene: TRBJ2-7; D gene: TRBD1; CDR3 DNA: TGTGCCAGCAGCTCGACCCTATCCGGGACAGGGATCTACGAGCAGTACTTC; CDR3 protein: CASSSTLSGTGIYEQYF
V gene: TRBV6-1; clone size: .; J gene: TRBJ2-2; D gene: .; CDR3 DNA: TGTGCCAGCAGTGCCCAAGTCGGTACCACCGGGGAGCTGTTTTTT; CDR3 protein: CASSAQVGTTGELFF
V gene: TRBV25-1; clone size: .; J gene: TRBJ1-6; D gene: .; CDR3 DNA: TGTGCCAGCAGTGAAGACTGGAATTCACCCCTCCACTTT; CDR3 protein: CASSEDWNSPLHF
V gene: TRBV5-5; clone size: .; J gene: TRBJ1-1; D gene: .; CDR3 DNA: TGTGCCAGCAGCTTCGGCAGGCTGGGTTACACTGAAGCTTTCTTT; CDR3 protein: CASSFGRLGYTEAFF
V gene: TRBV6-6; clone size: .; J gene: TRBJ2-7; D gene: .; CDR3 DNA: TGTGCCAGCAGTTCTCCAATCACCGGGACACCCTACGAGCAGTACTTC; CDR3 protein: CASSSPITGTPYEQYF
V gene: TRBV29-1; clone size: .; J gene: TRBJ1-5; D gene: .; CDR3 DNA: TGCAGCGTCTCCGAGGGTGACTATCAGCCCCAGCATTTT; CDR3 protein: CSVSEGDYQPQHF
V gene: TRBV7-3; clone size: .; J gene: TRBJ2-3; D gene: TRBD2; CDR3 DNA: TGTGCCAGCAGCTCGAAGACTAGCGGGGCCAACACAGATACGCAGTATTTT; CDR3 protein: CASSSKTSGANTDTQYF
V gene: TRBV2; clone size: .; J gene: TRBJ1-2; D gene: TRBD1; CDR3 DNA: TGTGCCAGCAGTGAAGCGGTCGTGGGGGACAGGGCAAACTATGGCTACACCTTC; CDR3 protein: CASSEAVVGDRANYGYTF
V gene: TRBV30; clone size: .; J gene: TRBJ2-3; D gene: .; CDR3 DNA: TGTGCCTCCGGGGGATTTCATAGCACAGATACGCAGTATTTT; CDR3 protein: CASGGFHSTDTQYF
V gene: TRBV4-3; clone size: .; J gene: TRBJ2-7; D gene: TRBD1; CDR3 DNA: TGCGCCAGCAGCCAAGATCGGACAGGGGGTCGCGAGCAGTGCTTC; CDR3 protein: CASSQDRTGGREQCF
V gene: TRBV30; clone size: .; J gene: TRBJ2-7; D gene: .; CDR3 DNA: TGTGCCGCCGGTGGGGAGCGGTACTACGAGCAGTACTTC; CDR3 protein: CAAGGERYYEQYF
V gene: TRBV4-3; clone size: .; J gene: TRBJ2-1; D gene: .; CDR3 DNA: TGCGCCAGCAGCCAAGTTACTTACTACAATGAGCAGTTCTTC; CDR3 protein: CASSQVTYYNEQFF
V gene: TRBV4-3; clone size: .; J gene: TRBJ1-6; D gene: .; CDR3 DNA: TGCGCCAGCAGCCAAGCATACATATCACCCCTCCACTTT; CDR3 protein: CASSQAYISPLHF
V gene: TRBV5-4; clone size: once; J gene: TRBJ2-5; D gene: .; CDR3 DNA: TGTGCCAGCAGCTTGGCCCTGTCGTTGGAGACCCAGTACTTC; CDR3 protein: CASSLALSLETQYF
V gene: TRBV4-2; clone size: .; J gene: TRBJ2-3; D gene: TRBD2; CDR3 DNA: TGTGCCAGCAGCCCAGCTAGCGGGGGGATACACACAGATACGCAGTATTTT; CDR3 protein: CASSPASGGIHTDTQYF
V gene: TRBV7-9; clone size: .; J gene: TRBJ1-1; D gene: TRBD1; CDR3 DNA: TGTGCCAGCAGCGCGTCCGGGGACAGGGGCGCTGAAGCTTTCTTT; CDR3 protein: CASSASGDRGAEAFF
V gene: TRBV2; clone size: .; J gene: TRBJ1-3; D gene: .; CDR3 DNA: TGTGCCAGCAGTGAACTAAGAGGGAGCTCTGGAAACACCATATATTTT; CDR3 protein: CASSELRGSSGNTIYF
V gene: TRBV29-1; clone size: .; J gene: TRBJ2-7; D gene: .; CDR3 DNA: TGCAGCGTGAGTCCGACAGGCTACGAGCAGTACTTC; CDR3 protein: CSVSPTGYEQYF
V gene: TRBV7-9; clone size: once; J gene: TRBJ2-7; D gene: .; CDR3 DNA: TGTGCCAGCAGCTTCCTCGGGGTTTGGCACGAGCAGTACTTC; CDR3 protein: CASSFLGVWHEQYF
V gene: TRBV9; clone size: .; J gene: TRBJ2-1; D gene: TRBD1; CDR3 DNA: TGTGCCAGCAGCGTTCCCCGACAGGGAGAGGGGTACAATGAGCAGTTCTTC; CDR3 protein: CASSVPRQGEGYNEQFF